Detailed here is one T cell receptor (beta chain). Its antigen remains unknown. This record comes from a study of Graves' ophthalmopathy and Graves' hyperthyroidism. Overall study: If no ophthalmopathy appeared within 18 months of follow-up, hyperthyroidism was termed stable.

The sequenced template was RNA, covering the TCR beta CDR3 region. HTBI primers were used in a first-round RT-PCR, which preceded a second-round multiplex PCR. TCRdb reprocessed the multiplex PCR reads via MiXCR and lists one record per CDR3 protein. The sample has roughly 1.1 million distinct CDR3 sequences; less than 45% are singletons. Exclusion applied to patients with other autoimmune diseases, uncontrolled infections, pregnancy or lactation. The authors diagnosed from clinical symptoms, serum thyroxine, TRAb, thyroid ultrasound and orbital computed tomography. The CDR3 extends over 13 amino acids. The V end was cut by 5 bases, the J end by 10 bases, with 14 bases between. The germline gives CDR1 SEHNR, CDR2 FQNEAQ (reference sequence). Whole-study results and caveats: For separating ophthalmopathy from stable hyperthyroidism, a 13-signature model gave 85% to 90% sensitivity and about 80% specificity.

This chain uses TRBV7-9 with TRBJ2-2, with unresolved D. Material: peripheral blood or thyroid tissue (not recorded which). The receptor's source is an adult man with Graves' hyperthyroidism. The CDR3 sequence: CASSLWTPLELFF. CDR3 bases: TGTGCCAGCAGCCTCTGGACCCCCCTGGAGCTGTTTTTT.